Shown below are 26 T cell receptor beta chains from a single sample sequenced in a study of blood T cell repertoires in COVID-19. The table came from immunoSEQ multiplex PCR; TCRdb's copy has only in-frame clones and leaves some out. The data hold about 230,000 clones, with about nine tenths observed a single time. The sequencing sample was made of peripheral blood. All receptors come from a man aged 50 to 60 with COVID-19, enrolled during active disease.

The chain recombines TRBV30 with TRBJ2-1; 11 bases are shared with TRBD2. The CDR3 runs to 15 residues. Germline loops: CDR1 GTSNPN, CDR2 SVGIG (reference sequence). With V trimmed by 0 bases and J by 9 bases, 7 bases remained unmatched. The CDR3 spells CAWSVLAGVRSEQFF. In nucleotides, the CDR3 is TGTGCCTGGAGTGTACTAGCGGGAGTCCGTAGTGAGCAGTTCTTC. Variable domain in full (rest from reference TRBV30 and TRBJ2-1): SQTIHQWPATLVQPVGSPLSLECTVEGTSNPNLYWYRQAAGRGLQLLFYSVGIGQISSEVPQNLSASRPQDRQFILSSKKLLLSDSGFYLCAWSVLAGVRSEQFFGPGTRLTVL.

The genes are TRBV6-2 or TRBV6-3 and TRBJ1-1; D is perhaps TRBD1 (6 bases). Germline CDR1 MNHEY, CDR2 SVGEGT. Trimming shortened V by 2 bases and J by 1 base, and 11 bases separated the two germline ends. This CDR3 spans 15 amino acids. The DNA for the CDR3 is TGTGCCAGCAGTTACCCGACAGGAGCGAACACTGAAGCTTTCTTT. Protein: CASSYPTGANTEAFF.

The rearrangement joins TRBV7-2 to TRBJ2-3; 8 bases are a match to TRBD2. CDR3 length: 16 residues. Germline CDR1 reads SGHTA; CDR2 reads FQGNSA. The ends lost 3 bases at V and 7 bases at J; junction bases unmatched: 12. The CDR3 spells CASSFVTGGAMNTQYF. In nucleotides, the CDR3 is TGTGCCAGCAGCTTCGTCACCGGGGGGGCCATGAATACGCAGTATTTT.

The gene calls are TRBV4-1 and TRBJ2-7, with 8 nucleotides matching TRBD1. Per germline, CDR1 MGHRA and CDR2 YSYEKL. Trimming at V came to 1 base and at J to 3 bases, leaving 2 bases not matched to a gene. The CDR3 consists of 14 residues. CDR3 protein: CASSQGDRSYEQYF. As DNA, the CDR3 is TGCGCCAGCAGCCAAGGGGACAGGAGCTACGAGCAGTACTTC.

J is TRBJ2-2 and V is TRBV19, with TRBD2 matching 8 bases. The CDR3 sequence is 16 residues long. V dropped 5 bases and J dropped 4; count of bases not matched to a gene: 9. Germline V lookup: CDR1 LNHDA, CDR2 SQIVND (reference sequence). CDR3 residues: CASSPIGSGITGELFF. The CDR3, as DNA: TGTGCCAGTAGTCCCATAGGTAGCGGGATCACCGGGGAGCTGTTTTTT.

The chain joins TRBV19 to TRBJ1-2, with 8 bases matching TRBD1. This CDR3 region has 12 residues. Per germline, CDR1 LNHDA and CDR2 SQIVND (reference sequence). Germline trimming cut 6 bases from V and 8 bases from J; bases unmatched to any gene: 5. The CDR3 DNA reads TGTGCCAGTAGCCGACAGGGGTACGGCTACACCTTC. This encodes CASSRQGYGYTF.

CDR3 nucleotides: TGTGCCAGCGGCAGGGATAGCACCGGGGAGCTGTTTTTT. Translation gives CASGRDSTGELFF. The chain joins TRBV6-5 to TRBJ2-2; possible D gene TRBD1, 5 bases. Trimming stripped 8 bases from V and 4 bases from J, with 11 bases between. Germline V gene lookup returns CDR1 MNHEY and CDR2 SVGAGI. This CDR3 region has 13 residues.

This clone showed up just once. The rearrangement links TRBV7-9 to TRBJ2-7; D may be TRBD2 (6 bases). The germline V and J ends were trimmed by 5 bases and 2 bases, with 16 bases remaining between them. CDR1 is SEHNR, CDR2 FQNEAQ, per germline (reference sequence). This CDR3 spans 15 amino acids. In DNA, the CDR3 is TGTGCCAGCAGCCAGGGAAGGACTACGACCTACGAGCAGTACTTC. This encodes CASSQGRTTTYEQYF. Supplemented by reference TRBV7-9 and TRBJ2-7, the full variable domain reads DTGVSQNPRHKITKRGQNVTFRCDPISEHNRLYWYRQTLGQGPEFLTYFQNEAQLEKSRLLSDRFSAERPKGSFSTLEIQRTEQGDSAMYLCASSQGRTTTYEQYFGPGTRLTVT.

This chain uses TRBV15 with TRBJ1-1, with no clear D. The ends were cut back, 3 bases at V and 0 bases at J, with 11 bases in the middle. The CDR3 covers 15 residues. Germline V gene sequence: CDR1 LNHNV, CDR2 YYDKDF (reference sequence). CDR3 protein: CATSRNTNMNTEAFF. The CDR3 bases are TGTGCCACCAGCAGGAACACAAACATGAACACTGAAGCTTTCTTT. The full variable domain, in which reference TRBV15 and TRBJ1-1 provide the parts outside the CDR3, is DAMVIQNPRYQVTQFGKPVTLSCSQTLNHNVMYWYQQKSSQAPKLLFHYYDKDFNNEADTPDNFQSRRPNTSFCFLDIRSPGLGDTAMYLCATSRNTNMNTEAFFGQGTRLTVV.

This clone was observed a few times. V is TRBV3-1 (or the pseudogene TRBV3-2) and J is TRBJ2-7; 8 nucleotides line up with TRBD1. From germline, CDR1 is LGHDT and CDR2 YNNKEL (reference sequence). CDR3 length: 16 amino acids. Germline trimming cut 6 bases from V and 4 bases from J; bases unmatched to any gene: 14. Written as DNA, the CDR3 is TGTGCCAGCAGTTACGCGCAGGGGGCAGGATCGTACGAGCAGTACTTC. Protein sequence: CASSYAQGAGSYEQYF.

The gene calls are TRBV10-3 and TRBJ2-3; 10 nucleotides line up with TRBD2. Germline V gene lookup returns CDR1 ENHRY and CDR2 SYGVKD. The CDR3 sequence is 14 residues long. The CDR3 region is CTTGKREGADTQYF. In DNA, the CDR3 is TGTACGACTGGAAAGCGGGAGGGCGCAGATACGCAGTATTTT.

In DNA, the CDR3 is TGTGCCAGCAGCCCCCGGGGGGGGCAGGAGATCGCATACTTC. Its protein product is CASSPRGGQEIAYF. This chain connects TRBV7-9 to TRBJ2-7; 8 nucleotides match TRBD2. This CDR3 is built from 14 residues. Germline CDR1 SEHNR, CDR2 FQNEAQ (reference sequence). Germline trimming cut 5 bases from V and 13 bases from J; bases unmatched to any gene: 16.

The chain is built from TRBV7-8 and TRBJ2-7, with TRBD2 matching over 8 bases. The J segment lost 4 bases and the V segment lost 3 bases, leaving 2 bases of the junction unmatched. Germline CDR1 SGHVS, CDR2 FQNEAQ. The CDR3 runs to 13 residues. The DNA for the CDR3 is TGTGCCAGCAGCTTGAGCGGGGGATACGAGCAGTACTTC. It translates to CASSLSGGYEQYF.

V and J are TRBV7-9 and TRBJ2-7; 7 bases line up with TRBD1. The V and J ends lost 5 bases and 2 bases, in that order; junction bases with no gene match: 6. The germline CDR1 and CDR2 sequences are SEHNR and FQNEAQ (reference sequence). The CDR3 totals 14 residues. CDR3 in amino acids: CASSRGQLPYEQYF. CDR3 nucleotides: TGTGCCAGCAGCCGGGGACAGCTACCCTACGAGCAGTACTTC.

This clone appeared once. J is TRBJ2-5 and V is TRBV18; no clear D. The ends were cut back, 3 bases at V and 5 bases at J, with 10 bases in the middle. Looked up from germline, CDR1 is KGHSH and CDR2 is LQKENI. The CDR3 spans 13 residues. CDR3 DNA: TGTGCCAGCTCACCGCCCCTCGGGGAGACCCAGTACTTC. This translates into CASSPPLGETQYF. Complete variable domain (other parts from reference TRBV18 and TRBJ2-5): NAGVMQNPRHLVRRRGQEARLRCSPMKGHSHVYWYRQLPEEGLKFMVYLQKENIIDESGMPKERFSAEFPKEGPSILRIQQVVRGDSAAYFCASSPPLGETQYFGPGTRLLVL.

The chain links TRBV3-1 (or the pseudogene TRBV3-2) to TRBJ1-6, with 7 bases matching TRBD1. Losses at the gene ends were 8 bases for V and 6 bases for J; bases not matched to a gene: 4. Looked up from germline, CDR1 is LGHDT and CDR2 is YNNKEL (reference sequence). The length of the CDR3 is 13 residues. CDR3 sequence (DNA): TGTGCCAGCCGGGGACAGCTTAATTCACCCCTCCACTTT. It specifies CASRGQLNSPLHF.

CDR3 DNA sequence: TGTGCCAGCAGCCAAGATATGGGGGGGGGTTACAATGAGCAGTTCTTC. Protein: CASSQDMGGGYNEQFF. The V and J genes are TRBV3-1 (or the pseudogene TRBV3-2) and TRBJ2-1; 7 bases agree with TRBD2. Germline trimming cut 0 bases from V and 4 bases from J; bases unmatched to any gene: 6. Germline V gives CDR1 LGHDT, CDR2 YNNKEL (reference sequence). The CDR3 sequence is 16 residues long.

The chain is built from TRBV11-1 and TRBJ2-2; D is possibly TRBD1 (6 bases). The V and J ends lost 5 bases and 6 bases respectively, with 13 bases between them. Germline CDR1 and CDR2: SGHAT and FQDESV (reference sequence). The CDR3 is 14 amino acids. CDR3 coding DNA: TGTGCCAGCAGCATACAGGGAGTCCCCGGGGAGCTGTTTTTT. This encodes CASSIQGVPGELFF.

The V and J genes are TRBV6-6 and TRBJ2-1; 7 bases agree with TRBD2. With 6 bases clipped from V and 0 bases from J, the junction kept 5 bases outside the gene matches. Germline V CDR1 and CDR2: MNHNY, SVGAGI (reference sequence). The CDR3 extends over 15 amino acids. The CDR3 DNA follows: TGTGCCAGCAGCTCTTCTAGCGGCTCCTACAATGAGCAGTTCTTC. Encoded protein: CASSSSSGSYNEQFF.

The chain links TRBV7-3 to TRBJ2-5, with no clear D. V was shortened by 5 bases and J by 5 bases, with 18 bases between the two germline ends. The CDR3 extends over 15 amino acids. Per the germline V gene, CDR1 is SGHTA and CDR2 is FQGTGA. Here the CDR3 reads CASSLLGRPRETQYF. The DNA of the CDR3 is TGTGCCAGCAGCCTCCTTGGTAGGCCGAGGGAGACCCAGTACTTC.

The genes are TRBV5-6 and TRBJ1-4, with a possible D match to TRBD1 (6 bases). The CDR3 runs 16 residues. Per germline, CDR1 SGHDT and CDR2 YYEEEE. Trimming took 3 bases from V and 5 from J, leaving 17 bases between them. In DNA, the CDR3 is TGTGCCAGCAGCTCAACCTCGGGGACATTGAATGAAAAACTGTTTTTT. Its protein product is CASSSTSGTLNEKLFF.

V gene TRBV2 combines with J gene TRBJ2-5, with 9 bases matching TRBD2. After removal of 5 bases from V and 3 bases from J, the junction contained 19 bases not matched to a gene. Germline V gene lookup returns CDR1 SNHLY and CDR2 FYNNEI. The CDR3 length is 19 residues. The CDR3 reads CASSPLGLAGWEQEETQYF. For the CDR3, the DNA is TGTGCCAGCAGTCCCTTGGGGCTAGCGGGGTGGGAACAGGAAGAGACCCAGTACTTC.

The chain combines TRBV5-1 with TRBJ2-1; 15 positions agree with TRBD2. V gave up 5 bases and J gave up 7 bases; unmatched junction bases: 16. The CDR3 totals 19 residues. In germline, CDR1 is SGHRS, CDR2 YFSETQ. The CDR3 DNA sequence: TGCGCCAGCAGTCGGACAGGGCCTGGACTAGCGGGAGGGGTTAATGAGCAGTTCTTC. The encoded protein is CASSRTGPGLAGGVNEQFF.

The chain recombines TRBV6-5 with TRBJ2-7, with 7 positions matching TRBD1. CDR3 length equals 13 residues. CDR1 and CDR2 from the germline V gene are MNHEY and SVGAGI. The V gene end was trimmed by 6 bases and the J gene end by 7 bases; junction bases not matched to a gene: 9. DNA of the CDR3: TGTGCCAGCAGCAGGACAGGCGTAAAGGAGCAGTACTTC. This encodes CASSRTGVKEQYF.

For this clone: The same CDR3 also results from other DNA sequences found in this sample. The V and J genes are TRBV19 and TRBJ1-1; D remains unclear. The ends were cut back, 3 bases at V and 0 bases at J, with 5 bases in the middle. CDR1 and CDR2 (germline): LNHDA, SQIVND (reference sequence). This CDR3 is 13 amino acids long. The CDR3 DNA follows: TGTGCCAGTAGTATTTCTGTGAACACTGAAGCTTTCTTT. Protein sequence: CASSISVNTEAFF.

V usage is TRBV6-6 and J usage is TRBJ2-3, with unresolved D. V shed 6 bases and J shed 0 bases, with 13 bases lying between them. Germline CDR1 reads MNHNY; CDR2 reads SVGAGI (reference sequence). The CDR3 length is 15 residues. CDR3 in amino acids: CASSDGGPSTDTQYF. DNA for the CDR3: TGTGCCAGCAGCGACGGCGGTCCTAGCACAGATACGCAGTATTTT.